This entry concerns a single T cell receptor beta chain. Its antigen remains unknown. These data originate in a study of cytomegalovirus exposure and HLA in healthy donors. This CDR3 region has 14 residues. The ends lost 2 bases at V and 2 bases at J; junction bases unmatched: 1. Germline assignment: CDR1 MNHEY and CDR2 SMNVEV (reference sequence). Study-wide results and limits: Accounts indicate the classifier identified cytomegalovirus status with strong specificity and sensitivity. Altogether, 160 or so TCR beta chains were recorded as cytomegalovirus-associated. Some public TCRs appeared in many individuals, while most sequences were rare.

Sequencing used immunoSEQ multiplex PCR; TCRdb keeps in-frame clones, though not all of them. Seen here are tens of thousands of clones, roughly 90% observed once, and the top ten hold 3.5% to 4%. The chain is built from TRBV27 and TRBJ1-1; TRBD1 agrees at 8 bases. The receptor was derived from a woman younger than 30 in good health and CMV-seropositive. Sequencing input: PBMCs. CDR3 sequence (DNA): TGTGCCAGCAGTTTAGGACAGGGCAACACTGAAGCTTTCTTT. As protein: CASSLGQGNTEAFF.